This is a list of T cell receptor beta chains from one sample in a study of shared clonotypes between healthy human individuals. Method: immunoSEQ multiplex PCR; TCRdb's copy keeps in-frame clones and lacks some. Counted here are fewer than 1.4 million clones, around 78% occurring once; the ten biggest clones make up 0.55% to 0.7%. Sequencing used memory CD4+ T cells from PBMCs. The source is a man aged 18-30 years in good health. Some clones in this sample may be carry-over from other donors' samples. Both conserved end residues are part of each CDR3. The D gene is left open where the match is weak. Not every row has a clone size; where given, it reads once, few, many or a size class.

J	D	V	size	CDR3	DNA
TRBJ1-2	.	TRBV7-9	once	CASTRDGYGYTF	TGTGCCAGCACCCGGGACGGCTATGGCTACACCTTC
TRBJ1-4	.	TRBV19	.	CASHSPRTWGEREKLFF	TGTGCCAGCCACTCTCCGAGGACTTGGGGGGAGAGGGAAAAACTGTTTTTT
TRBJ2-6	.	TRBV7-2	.	CASSPGSGANVLTF	TGTGCCAGCAGCCCCGGGTCTGGGGCCAACGTCCTGACTTTC
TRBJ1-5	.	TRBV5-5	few	CASSLAGAGNQPQHF	TGTGCCAGCAGCTTGGCAGGGGCGGGCAATCAGCCCCAGCATTTT
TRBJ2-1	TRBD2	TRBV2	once	CASGSRGGSEQFF	TGTGCCAGCGGGTCTCGGGGGGGCAGTGAGCAGTTCTTC
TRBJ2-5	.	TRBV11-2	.	CASSLVGRETQYF	TGTGCCAGCAGCTTAGTTGGTAGAGAGACCCAGTACTTC
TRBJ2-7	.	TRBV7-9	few	CASSSQRSSYEQYF	TGTGCCAGCAGCTCCCAACGCTCCTCATACGAGCAGTACTTC
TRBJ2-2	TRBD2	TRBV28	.	CASSSLAGSLDTGELFF	TGTGCCAGCAGTTCGCTAGCGGGGAGTTTAGACACCGGGGAGCTGTTTTTT
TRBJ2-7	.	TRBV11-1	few	CASKLDRSSYEQYF	TGTGCCAGCAAACTCGACAGGAGCTCCTACGAGCAGTACTTC
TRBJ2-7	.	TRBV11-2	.	CASSSFRDYEQYF	TGTGCCAGCAGCTCCTTTAGGGACTACGAGCAGTACTTC
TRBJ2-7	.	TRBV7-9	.	CASSLSLGHHSF	TGTGCCAGCAGCTTATCCCTCGGGCATCATTCATTC
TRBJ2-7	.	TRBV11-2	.	CASSGHRELEQYF	TGTGCCAGCAGCGGCCACAGGGAGCTCGAGCAGTACTTC
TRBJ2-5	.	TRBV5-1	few	CASSLRYLRESQRETQYF	TGCGCCAGCAGCCTCCGGTATCTGCGCGAGTCCCAGCGGGAGACCCAGTACTTC
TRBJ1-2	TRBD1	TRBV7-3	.	CASSLQGQGTFGYTF	TGTGCCAGCAGCTTACAGGGACAGGGGACGTTTGGCTACACCTTC
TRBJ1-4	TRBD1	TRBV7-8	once	CASSLDRDRGLFF	TGTGCCAGCAGCTTAGATCGGGACAGGGGATTATTTTTT
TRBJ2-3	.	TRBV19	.	CASSIAPLAPTDTQYF	TGTGCCAGTAGTATAGCCCCCCTTGCTCCCACAGATACGCAGTATTTT
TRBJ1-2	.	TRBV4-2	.	CASSLVLLRGYTF	TGTGCCAGCAGCTTGGTACTTCTCAGGGGCTACACCTTC
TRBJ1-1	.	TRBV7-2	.	CASSLLPDKSTEAFF	TGTGCCAGCAGCTTATTACCAGATAAGAGCACTGAAGCTTTCTTT
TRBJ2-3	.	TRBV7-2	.	CASTPGGHSTDTQYF	TGTGCCAGCACGCCTGGGGGCCACAGCACAGATACGCAGTATTTT
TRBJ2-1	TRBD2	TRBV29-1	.	CSVEGTRRSEQFF	TGCAGCGTTGAAGGGACTAGGAGGAGTGAGCAGTTCTTC
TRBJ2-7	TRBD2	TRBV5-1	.	CASSSRTSGRAYEQYF	TGCGCCAGCAGCTCGAGGACTAGCGGGAGAGCCTACGAGCAGTACTTC
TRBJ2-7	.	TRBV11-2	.	CASSLQGEQYF	TGTGCCAGCAGCTTACAGGGCGAGCAGTACTTC